The rows below give T cell receptor beta chains drawn from one sample of a study of blood T cell repertoires in COVID-19. Repertoires were generated with immunoSEQ multiplex PCR, while TCRdb's copy carries only in-frame clones and drops some. The data contain about 200,000 clones, 86% of them singletons. What was sequenced was PBMCs or T cells enriched from blood (not recorded which). These receptor sequences come from a woman aged 40 to 55 with acute COVID-19. The CDR3 runs from the conserved cysteine through the conserved F or W. Fields, in order: CDR3 length, clone size, V gene, D gene, J gene, CDR3 protein, CDR3 DNA. D genes are given only for firm matches. Part of the rows lack a size; the others show once, few, many or a class for expanded clones.

13	NA	TRBV18	NA	TRBJ1-1	CASSPYVNTEAFF	TGTGCCAGCTCACCGTATGTGAACACTGAAGCTTTCTTT
13	NA	TRBV28	NA	TRBJ2-3	CASSLPSRDTQYF	TGTGCCAGCAGTTTACCTAGTCGGGATACGCAGTATTTT
13	few	TRBV5-1	NA	TRBJ2-3	CASSNSVTDTQYF	TGCGCCAGCAGCAACAGTGTCACAGATACGCAGTATTTT
15	NA	TRBV28	TRBD1	TRBJ1-5	CASRERDRGNQPQHF	TGTGCCAGCAGAGAAAGGGACAGGGGTAATCAGCCCCAGCATTTT
13	NA	TRBV5-1	NA	TRBJ1-2	CASSLEGVDGYTF	TGCGCCAGCAGCTTGGAAGGGGTTGACGGCTACACCTTC
17	NA	TRBV27	NA	TRBJ2-6	CASSLSGGAAGANVLTF	TGTGCCAGCAGTTTATCCGGCGGGGCTGCTGGGGCCAACGTCCTGACTTTC
20	NA	TRBV4-2	NA	TRBJ2-6	CASSQGLGSFFASGANVLTF	TGTGCCAGCAGCCAAGGATTGGGCAGCTTTTTCGCCTCTGGGGCCAACGTCCTGACTTTC
16	NA	TRBV7-2	NA	TRBJ2-1	CASRFGQLSSYNEQFF	TGTGCCAGCAGGTTCGGACAGCTGAGCTCCTACAATGAGCAGTTCTTC
15	NA	TRBV19	NA	TRBJ1-5	CASSTLLTVHQPQHF	TGTGCCAGTAGTACGCTGCTGACAGTCCATCAGCCCCAGCATTTT
14	NA	TRBV2	TRBD1	TRBJ1-5	CASTTGGADQPQHF	TGTGCCAGCACTACAGGGGGCGCCGATCAGCCCCAGCATTTT